The 20 T cell receptor beta chains below come from one sample, sequenced in a study of T cell responses to AZD1222 COVID-19 vaccine. TCRdb's copy holds only in-frame clones and misses some; the assay was immunoSEQ multiplex PCR. The table has about 150,000 clones, about 94% seen once; the top ten hold 4%. Sample: peripheral blood, taken 28 days after the second AZD1222 dose. The receptors shown here come from an adult who received the AZD1222 COVID-19 vaccine.

The chain joins TRBV5-6 to TRBJ1-2; TRBD1 might be the D (6 bases). This CDR3 has 15 residues. Trimming cost V 4 bases and J 7 bases, with 20 bases left between them. Germline V gene sequence: CDR1 SGHDT, CDR2 YYEEEE. The CDR3 nucleotides read TGTGCCAGCAGCCTTACTCACAGGGATGATCCTGGCTACACCTTC. It codes for CASSLTHRDDPGYTF.

The genes are TRBV3-1 (or the pseudogene TRBV3-2) and TRBJ2-5; no clear D. The CDR3 sequence is 12 residues long. Trimming stripped 4 bases from V and 4 bases from J, with 7 bases between. The V gene's germline CDR1 is LGHDT and CDR2 YNNKEL (reference sequence). The CDR3 loop is CASSRASETQYF. CDR3 in DNA: TGTGCCAGCAGCCGCGCCTCAGAGACCCAGTACTTC.

The rearrangement joins TRBV12-3 or TRBV12-4 to TRBJ1-3; unclear D gene. The CDR3 is 12 residues long. V was clipped by 4 bases and J by 4 bases, with 5 bases between them. The CDR3 DNA follows: TGTGCCAGCAGTTGGACGGGAAACACCATATATTTT. Translation: CASSWTGNTIYF.

V gene TRBV5-4 combines with J gene TRBJ2-3; the match to TRBD2 covers 10 bases. CDR1 is SGHNT and CDR2 is YYREEE in the germline V gene (reference sequence). The V segment lost 3 bases and the J segment 3 bases; nucleotides outside the gene matches: 4. The CDR3 has 15 residues. The CDR3 loop reads CASSSKREGTDTQYF. The CDR3, as DNA: TGTGCCAGCAGCTCCAAGCGGGAGGGGACAGATACGCAGTATTTT. Full variable domain (remainder filled in from reference TRBV5-4 and TRBJ2-3): ETGVTQSPTHLIKTRGQQVTLRCSSQSGHNTVSWYQQALGQGPQFIFQYYREEENGRGNFPPRFSGLQFPNYSSELNVNALELDDSALYLCASSSKREGTDTQYFGPGTRLTVL.

The CDR3 is CASREGRIDEQYF. CDR3 coding DNA: TGCGCCAGCAGGGAGGGGCGCATCGACGAGCAGTACTTC. The chain couples TRBV5-1 to TRBJ2-7, with a tentative D call TRBD2 (6 bases). Germline CDR1 reads SGHRS; CDR2 reads YFSETQ. Between the trimmed V and J ends, which lost 5 bases and 5 bases, there was a span of 14 bases. The CDR3 runs to 13 residues.

The chain is built from TRBV7-2 and TRBJ1-6; unclear D gene. Trimming left V 5 bases short and J 0 bases short, with 14 bases between. Looked up from germline, CDR1 is SGHTA and CDR2 is FQGNSA. The CDR3 covers 17 residues. The CDR3 loop reads CASSPSFGHSYNSPLHF. Written as DNA, the CDR3 is TGTGCCAGCAGCCCCTCTTTCGGTCACTCCTATAATTCACCCCTCCACTTT. Complete variable domain (other parts from reference TRBV7-2 and TRBJ1-6): GAGVSQSPSNKVTEKGKDVELRCDPISGHTALYWYRQSLGQGLEFLIYFQGNSAPDKSGLPSDRFSAERTGGSVSTLTIQRTQQEDSAVYLCASSPSFGHSYNSPLHFGNGTRLTVT.

The chain uses TRBV15 and TRBJ2-4; 8 positions agree with TRBD1. The CDR3 consists of 16 residues. V was pared by 0 bases and J by 2 bases, with 3 bases of the junction left unmatched. Germline-derived CDR1 and CDR2 are LNHNV and YYDKDF (reference sequence). CDR3 residues: CATSRDRTGPKNIQYF. DNA of the CDR3: TGTGCCACCAGCAGAGATCGGACAGGGCCCAAAAACATTCAGTACTTC.

The chain joins TRBV4-3 to TRBJ2-1, with D tentatively TRBD1 (5 bases). Trimming removed 4 bases from V and 6 bases from J, with 13 bases in between. The CDR3 has 14 residues. CDR1 and CDR2 from the germline V gene are LGHNA and YSLEER. The CDR3 loop reads CASSRSQGSNEQFF. The CDR3 DNA is TGCGCCAGCAGCCGTTCCCAGGGTAGCAATGAGCAGTTCTTC.

The chain has TRBV28 and TRBJ1-5; D uncertain. The CDR3 sequence is 11 residues long. Trimming took off 6 bases at V and 6 bases at J, with 6 bases between the two ends. Germline V CDR1 and CDR2: MDHEN, SYDVKM. Here the CDR3 reads CASRKGQPQHF. CDR3 nucleotide sequence: TGTGCCAGCAGAAAGGGTCAGCCCCAGCATTTT.

The V call is TRBV3-1 (or the pseudogene TRBV3-2), the J call TRBJ1-3, with no clear D. Deletions cut 2 bases from V and 0 bases from J, with 8 bases between. In germline, CDR1 is LGHDT, CDR2 YNNKEL (reference sequence). CDR3 length equals 15 residues. In nucleotides, the CDR3 is TGTGCCAGCAGCCAACACGGGGACTCTGGAAACACCATATATTTT. This codes for CASSQHGDSGNTIYF.

This rearrangement joins TRBV11-1 to TRBJ2-4; 7 positions agree with TRBD2. V gave up 3 bases and J gave up 8 bases; unmatched junction bases: 10. Germline V gene lookup returns CDR1 SGHAT and CDR2 FQDESV (reference sequence). This CDR3 spans 15 amino acids. The CDR3 region is CASSLRPREGDIQYF. CDR3 nucleotide sequence: TGTGCCAGCAGCTTGAGGCCCAGGGAGGGTGACATTCAGTACTTC.

This chain connects TRBV6-5 to TRBJ2-7; a possible D gene is TRBD2 (5 bases). The CDR3 extends over 14 amino acids. Germline loops: CDR1 MNHEY, CDR2 SVGAGI. Trimming cost V 4 bases and J 2 bases, with 12 bases left between them. CDR3 amino acids: CASSLDSQTYEQYF. CDR3 nucleotides: TGTGCCAGCAGTTTGGACTCCCAAACCTACGAGCAGTACTTC.

The V and J genes are TRBV9 and TRBJ2-2; D is perhaps TRBD1 (5 bases). Per the germline V gene, CDR1 is SGDLS and CDR2 is YYNGEE. The CDR3 is 18 amino acids. The V gene lost 3 bases and the J gene lost 0 bases, with 18 bases spanning the gap. CDR3 bases: TGTGCCAGCAGCGAGACAGAGCGTGGAGAAGCGAACACCGGGGAGCTGTTTTTT. The encoded protein is CASSETERGEANTGELFF.

The chain links TRBV11-2 to TRBJ2-7; possible D gene TRBD1, 6 bases. Trimming removed 5 bases from V and 7 bases from J, with 18 bases in between. The CDR3 sequence is 14 residues long. Germline V CDR1 and CDR2: SGHAT, FQNNGV. The CDR3 protein is CASSATGNPREQYF. In nucleotides, the CDR3 is TGTGCCAGCAGCGCCACAGGGAATCCTAGGGAGCAGTACTTC. The whole variable domain, filled in from reference TRBV11-2 and TRBJ2-7, reads EAGVAQSPRYKIIEKRQSVAFWCNPISGHATLYWYQQILGQGPKLLIQFQNNGVVDDSQLPKDRFSAERLKGVDSTLKIQPAKLEDSAVYLCASSATGNPREQYFGPGTRLTVT.

The V call is TRBV20-1, the J call TRBJ1-5; no reliable D call. Trimming removed 3 bases at V and 2 bases at J, with 8 bases between. CDR1 and CDR2 (germline): DFQATT, SNEGSKA (reference sequence). This CDR3 is 13 amino acids long. The CDR3 spells CSASFQRNQPQHF. CDR3 in DNA: TGCAGTGCTAGTTTCCAGCGCAATCAGCCCCAGCATTTT.

The chain is built from TRBV7-3 and TRBJ1-1, with D tentatively TRBD1 (5 bases). The CDR3 has 14 amino acids. V lost 0 bases, J lost 7 bases, and 12 bases lay in between. CDR1 is SGHTA and CDR2 is FQGTGA in the germline V gene. In nucleotides, the CDR3 is TGTGCCAGCAGCTTAACGGGGCAGGGTGGTGAAGCTTTCTTT. Its protein product is CASSLTGQGGEAFF.

The chain recombines TRBV27 with TRBJ1-5, with unresolved D. Between the trimmed V and J ends, which lost 7 bases and 4 bases, there was a span of 8 bases. The germline V gene encodes CDR1 MNHEY and CDR2 SMNVEV (reference sequence). The CDR3 is 12 amino acids. The CDR3 nucleotides read TGTGCCAGCAAGAATTTGAATCAGCCCCAGCATTTT. It codes for CASKNLNQPQHF.

The rearrangement links TRBV7-9 to TRBJ1-1; TRBD1 might be the D (6 bases). The ends were cut back, 6 bases at V and 5 bases at J, with 13 bases in the middle. Germline-derived CDR1 and CDR2 are SEHNR and FQNEAQ (reference sequence). This CDR3 has 13 amino acids. The DNA for the CDR3 is TGTGCCAGCAGGAAACAGGGTAATACTGAAGCTTTCTTT. Translating gives CASRKQGNTEAFF. The complete variable domain, with remaining parts taken from reference TRBV7-9 and TRBJ1-1, reads DTGVSQNPRHKITKRGQNVTFRCDPISEHNRLYWYRQTLGQGPEFLTYFQNEAQLEKSRLLSDRFSAERPKGSFSTLEIQRTEQGDSAMYLCASRKQGNTEAFFGQGTRLTVV.

J is TRBJ1-3 and V is TRBV7-9; tentatively, D is TRBD1 (5 bases). This CDR3 region has 14 residues. V was shortened by 2 bases and J by 4 bases, with 9 bases between the two germline ends. Looked up from germline, CDR1 is SEHNR and CDR2 is FQNEAQ (reference sequence). DNA for the CDR3: TGTGCCAGCAGCTTATTCAGGGACGGAAACACCATATATTTT. This encodes CASSLFRDGNTIYF.

This rearrangement joins TRBV29-1 to TRBJ2-5; 10 nucleotides agree with TRBD1. Germline V gene sequence: CDR1 SQVTM, CDR2 ANQGSEA. V trimming: 7 bases; J trimming: 6 bases; junction bases outside the gene matches: 14. This CDR3 region has 15 residues. The CDR3 region is CSAETGGLYWKTQYF. The CDR3 coding sequence is TGCAGCGCTGAGACAGGGGGCTTGTATTGGAAGACCCAGTACTTC.